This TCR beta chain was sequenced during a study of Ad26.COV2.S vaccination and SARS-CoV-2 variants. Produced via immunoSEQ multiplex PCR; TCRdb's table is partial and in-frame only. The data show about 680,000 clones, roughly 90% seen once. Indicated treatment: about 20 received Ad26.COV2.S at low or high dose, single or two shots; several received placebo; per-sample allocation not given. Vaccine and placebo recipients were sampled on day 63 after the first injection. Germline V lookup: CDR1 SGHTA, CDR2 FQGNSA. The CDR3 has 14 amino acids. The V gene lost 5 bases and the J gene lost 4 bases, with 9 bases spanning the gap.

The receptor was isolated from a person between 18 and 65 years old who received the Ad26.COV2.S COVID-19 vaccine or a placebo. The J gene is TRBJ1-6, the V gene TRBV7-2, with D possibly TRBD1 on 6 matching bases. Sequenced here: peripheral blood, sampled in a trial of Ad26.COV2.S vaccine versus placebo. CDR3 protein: CASSADSYNSPLHF. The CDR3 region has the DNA TGTGCCAGCAGCGCGGACAGTTATAATTCACCCCTCCACTTT. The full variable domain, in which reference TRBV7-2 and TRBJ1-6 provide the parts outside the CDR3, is GAGVSQSPSNKVTEKGKDVELRCDPISGHTALYWYRQSLGQGLEFLIYFQGNSAPDKSGLPSDRFSAERTGGSVSTLTIQRTQQEDSAVYLCASSADSYNSPLHFGNGTRLTVT.